One and the same sample provided the 21 T cell receptor beta chains below, sequenced in a study of blood T cell repertoires in COVID-19. Assay: immunoSEQ multiplex PCR; the TCRdb copy retains only in-frame clones and omits some. The repertoire has 100,000 or so clones, about 90% of them found once; the top ten carry 17%. The sequencing input was peripheral blood. All receptors derive from a man aged 50-60 years with acute or convalescent COVID-19.

V is TRBV7-2 and J is TRBJ2-7; D remains ambiguous. V was pared by 2 bases and J by 0 bases, with 17 bases between. Germline V CDR1 and CDR2: SGHTA, FQGNSA. The CDR3 covers 17 residues. The CDR3 DNA is TGTGCCAGCAGCTTAAACGTATGGTCGCGAAGCTCCTACGAGCAGTACTTC. Amino acids: CASSLNVWSRSSYEQYF.

The chain employs TRBV7-2 and TRBJ2-1; TRBD2 agrees at 11 bases. Germline-derived CDR1 and CDR2 are SGHTA and FQGNSA. V lost 5 bases, J lost 7 bases, and 7 bases stayed unmatched. The CDR3 extends over 15 amino acids. CDR3 sequence: CASSRIAGGENEQFF. CDR3 sequence (DNA): TGTGCCAGCAGCCGGATAGCGGGGGGGGAGAATGAGCAGTTCTTC.

The V call is TRBV12-3 or TRBV12-4, the J call TRBJ1-2; D uncertain. V lost 6 bases, J lost 8 bases, and 16 bases lay in between. The CDR3 runs to 13 residues. The CDR3 loop is CASSPVAAVGYTF. The DNA of the CDR3 is TGTGCCAGCAGCCCGGTAGCTGCTGTAGGCTACACCTTC.

The V gene is TRBV11-3, the J gene TRBJ2-1, with D possibly matching TRBD1 (5 bases). Trimming took 4 bases from V and 4 from J, leaving 14 bases between them. CDR3 length: 15 residues. Germline V gene data show CDR1 as SGHNT and CDR2 as YENEEA. As DNA, the CDR3 is TGTGCCAGCAGCTCCATGCCTGACAGTTACAATGAGCAGTTCTTC. It encodes CASSSMPDSYNEQFF.

The V gene is TRBV7-2, the J gene TRBJ1-1; D remains unclear. V lost 5 bases and J lost 4, with 17 bases in between. The CDR3 spans 15 residues. Germline CDR1 and CDR2: SGHTA and FQGNSA. The CDR3 DNA reads TGTGCCAGCAGCAAACGGACTGTTTCGGTCACTGAAGCTTTCTTT. It encodes CASSKRTVSVTEAFF.

This clone was recorded once. The chain recombines TRBV7-9 with TRBJ1-5; D is unclear. V lost 1 base, J lost 8 bases, and 12 bases lay in between. Germline V gene lookup returns CDR1 SEHNR and CDR2 FQNEAQ (reference sequence). The CDR3 sequence is 14 residues long. This chain's CDR3 is CASSLGGGYEPQHF. The CDR3 DNA is TGTGCCAGCAGCTTAGGAGGAGGGTACGAGCCCCAGCATTTT.

The chain couples TRBV11-3 to TRBJ2-1; TRBD2 might be the D (5 bases). Germline lookup yields CDR1 SGHNT and CDR2 YENEEA. The CDR3 totals 14 residues. With 4 bases removed from V and 7 bases from J, the gap between germline ends came to 14 bases. Written as DNA, the CDR3 is TGTGCCAGCAGCTACGTCACTAGATCAAATGAGCAGTTCTTC. Residues: CASSYVTRSNEQFF. The full variable domain, completed using reference TRBV11-3 and TRBJ2-1, is EAGVVQSPRYKIIEKKQPVAFWCNPISGHNTLYWYLQNLGQGPELLIRYENEEAVDDSQLPKDRFSAERLKGVDSTLKIQPAELGDSAVYLCASSYVTRSNEQFFGPGTRLTVL.

The V call is TRBV24-1, the J call TRBJ2-1; 7 bases map to TRBD2. Germline V CDR1 and CDR2: KGHDR, SFDVKD. V dropped 3 bases and J dropped 1; count of bases not matched to a gene: 5. CDR3 length: 16 amino acids. Here the CDR3 DNA reads TGTGCCACCAGTGATCGGGGAGCGGGGTCCTACAATGAGCAGTTCTTC. This translates into CATSDRGAGSYNEQFF.

The chain links TRBV4-2 to TRBJ2-6; D might be TRBD2 (5 bases). Germline lookup yields CDR1 LGHNA and CDR2 YNFKEQ. The V end lost 3 bases, the J end lost 0 bases, and 21 bases lay between the germline ends. CDR3 length: 20 residues. The CDR3 DNA follows: TGTGCCAGCAGCCAGTTCCCTACTAGTCTACCAACCTCTGGGGCCAACGTCCTGACTTTC. Translating gives CASSQFPTSLPTSGANVLTF.

The V gene is TRBV19, the J gene TRBJ1-1, with 7 bases fitting TRBD1. V lost 8 bases, J lost 0 bases, and 3 bases stayed unmatched. The CDR3 sequence is 13 residues long. Germline assignment: CDR1 LNHDA and CDR2 SQIVND (reference sequence). CDR3 residues: CASSGQVNTEAFF. The CDR3 bases are TGTGCCAGTTCTGGACAGGTGAACACTGAAGCTTTCTTT.

The V and J genes are TRBV9 and TRBJ2-2; no definite D call. The germline V and J ends were trimmed by 0 bases and 5 bases, with 11 bases remaining between them. Germline-derived CDR1 and CDR2 are SGDLS and YYNGEE. This CDR3 contains 15 residues. DNA of the CDR3: TGTGCCAGCAGCGTAGATAGACCCGGGACCGGGGAGCTGTTTTTT. Translated: CASSVDRPGTGELFF.

The rearrangement joins TRBV19 to TRBJ1-5; 7 bases are shared with TRBD1. Trimming removed 3 bases from V and 5 bases from J; junction bases left unmatched: 7. The V gene's germline CDR1 is LNHDA and CDR2 SQIVND (reference sequence). CDR3 length: 15 residues. CDR3 nucleotide sequence: TGTGCCAGTAGTATTGGGGACAGCTTCTATCAGCCCCAGCATTTT. It translates to CASSIGDSFYQPQHF.

This sequence joins TRBV5-4 and TRBJ2-7, with D possibly being TRBD2 (7 bases). Between the trimmed V and J ends, which lost 4 bases and 0 bases, there was a span of 20 bases. In germline, CDR1 is SGHNT, CDR2 YYREEE (reference sequence). This CDR3 has 17 amino acids. The CDR3 protein is CASSLGGGFILSYEQYF. The CDR3 nucleotides read TGTGCCAGCAGCCTAGGGGGGGGATTCATTCTCTCCTACGAGCAGTACTTC. Supplemented by reference TRBV5-4 and TRBJ2-7, the full variable domain reads ETGVTQSPTHLIKTRGQQVTLRCSSQSGHNTVSWYQQALGQGPQFIFQYYREEENGRGNFPPRFSGLQFPNYSSELNVNALELDDSALYLCASSLGGGFILSYEQYFGPGTRLTVT.

The chain combines TRBV6-5 with TRBJ1-2, with 8 bases that match TRBD1. Germline CDR1 and CDR2: MNHEY and SVGAGI. The ends lost 5 bases at V and 8 bases at J; junction bases unmatched: 7. The CDR3 is 13 residues long. The CDR3 nucleotides read TGTGCCAGCAGTCCGGACAGGGTTGGGGGCTACACCTTC. Its translation: CASSPDRVGGYTF.

The chain uses TRBV6-7 and TRBJ1-5, with D tentatively TRBD1 (6 bases). TRBV6-7 is reported as an ORF; its role is uncertain. Trimming took 8 bases from V and 1 from J, leaving 12 bases between them. The CDR3 length is 14 residues. The CDR3 DNA follows: TGTGCCAGCGACCGGGACATCAGCAATCAGCCCCAGCATTTT. Translation gives CASDRDISNQPQHF.

On this clone: Other DNA sequences in this specimen translate into the identical CDR3. This sequence joins TRBV5-1 and TRBJ2-7, with a possible D match to TRBD2 (6 bases). CDR3 length: 12 amino acids. V gave up 0 bases and J gave up 5 bases, with 6 bases separating them. Germline assignment: CDR1 SGHRS and CDR2 YFSETQ. CDR3 loop: CASSLAGDEQYF. CDR3 DNA sequence: TGCGCCAGCAGCTTGGCGGGGGACGAGCAGTACTTC.

The chain employs TRBV6-5 and TRBJ1-5, with a tentative D call TRBD1 (5 bases). Germline loops: CDR1 MNHEY, CDR2 SVGAGI. The CDR3 totals 15 residues. V lost 4 bases and J 1 base, leaving 11 bases between the germline ends. The CDR3 loop reads CASSSIRTSNQPQHF. The CDR3 DNA reads as TGTGCCAGCAGTTCAATCCGGACAAGCAATCAGCCCCAGCATTTT.

The chain has TRBV3-1 (or the pseudogene TRBV3-2) and TRBJ1-5; D is unclear. V gave up 0 bases and J gave up 1 base, with 10 bases separating them. CDR1 and CDR2 from the germline V gene are LGHDT and YNNKEL (reference sequence). The CDR3 extends over 16 amino acids. CDR3 sequence reads: CASSQDLVGSNQPQHF. CDR3 nucleotides: TGTGCCAGCAGCCAAGATCTAGTCGGGAGCAATCAGCCCCAGCATTTT.

J is TRBJ2-1 and V is TRBV3-1 (or the pseudogene TRBV3-2); 8 nucleotides line up with TRBD2. CDR3 size: 15 residues. V dropped 4 bases and J dropped 7; count of bases not matched to a gene: 9. The germline gives CDR1 LGHDT, CDR2 YNNKEL (reference sequence). CDR3 DNA: TGTGCCAGCAGCCGGGGGCGGGGGGCCGGTAATGAGCAGTTCTTC. Protein: CASSRGRGAGNEQFF.

The V and J genes are TRBV18 and TRBJ1-1; 11 bases are shared with TRBD1. The germline gives CDR1 KGHSH, CDR2 LQKENI. CDR3 size: 12 residues. V trimming: 6 bases; J trimming: 8 bases; junction bases outside the gene matches: 2. DNA of the CDR3: TGTGCCAGCTCGGACAGGGGGCGCGAAGCTTTCTTT. Protein: CASSDRGREAFF.

This clone was detected only once. This chain uses TRBV4-3 with TRBJ1-1; D is ambiguous. This CDR3 contains 15 residues. CDR1 is LGHNA, CDR2 YSLEER, per germline. V lost 0 bases to trimming and J lost 3 bases, with 11 bases between them. The CDR3 loop is CASSQEYPADTEAFF. DNA for the CDR3: TGCGCCAGCAGCCAAGAGTACCCGGCGGACACTGAAGCTTTCTTT.